What follows are 30 T cell receptor beta chains derived from one specimen sequenced in a study of shared clonotypes between healthy human individuals. This table comes from immunoSEQ multiplex PCR, and its TCRdb copy is limited to in-frame clones, with some not included. The sample records millions of clones, around nine tenths being singletons. What was sequenced was naive CD4+ T cells sorted from blood. Indicated subset: CD45RA+ positively selected. All receptors derive from a man aged 18 to 29 in good health.

V gene TRBV5-1 combines with J gene TRBJ2-7; 10 bases align to TRBD2. Germline V gene sequence: CDR1 SGHRS, CDR2 YFSETQ. After removal of 3 bases from V and 6 bases from J, the junction contained 9 bases not matched to a gene. The CDR3 has 15 amino acids. The CDR3 loop is CASSSLLAGAGEQYF. Here the CDR3 DNA reads TGCGCCAGCAGCTCCTTGCTAGCGGGAGCTGGCGAGCAGTACTTC.

A single count supports this clone. The V call is TRBV6-4, the J call TRBJ2-1, with 10 bases lining up with TRBD2. The length of the CDR3 is 16 residues. CDR1 is MRHNA and CDR2 is SNTAGT in the germline V gene. The V segment lost 3 bases and the J segment 4 bases; nucleotides outside the gene matches: 6. The CDR3 region has the DNA TGTGCCAGCAGTGAAGGAGCGGGAGGGAAATACAATGAGCAGTTCTTC. As protein: CASSEGAGGKYNEQFF.

On this clone itself: The sample carries other DNA sequences with the same CDR3. The rearrangement uses TRBV5-1 and TRBJ1-2; TRBD1 matches 10 bases. CDR3 length equals 14 residues. Germline lookup yields CDR1 SGHRS and CDR2 YFSETQ. V trimming: 4 bases; J trimming: 2 bases; junction bases outside the gene matches: 2. The CDR3 DNA sequence: TGCGCCAGCAGCCTGGACAGGGGGAACTATGGCTACACCTTC. It yields the protein CASSLDRGNYGYTF.

This clone was recorded only once. The J gene is TRBJ1-2, the V gene TRBV28, with D tentatively TRBD1 (5 bases). From germline, CDR1 is MDHEN and CDR2 SYDVKM. The V end lost 6 bases, the J end lost 1 base, and 12 bases lay between the germline ends. The CDR3 runs to 14 residues. CDR3: CASRLDRDNYGYTF. The DNA of the CDR3 is TGTGCCAGCAGACTTGACAGAGATAACTATGGCTACACCTTC.

The chain combines TRBV7-2 with TRBJ2-5, with TRBD2 matching 9 bases. CDR1 and CDR2 (germline): SGHTA, FQGNSA. V lost 2 bases to trimming and J lost 5 bases; unmatched junction nucleotides: 6. The length of the CDR3 is 15 residues. The CDR3 sequence: CASSLSPAGGETQYF. The CDR3 nucleotides are TGTGCCAGCAGCTTAAGTCCAGCGGGAGGTGAGACCCAGTACTTC.

The chain is built from TRBV2 and TRBJ1-5; unclear D gene. V was shortened by 7 bases and J by 3 bases, with 13 bases between the two germline ends. This CDR3 has 14 residues. The germline CDR1 and CDR2 sequences are SNHLY and FYNNEI. CDR3 sequence reads: CASKASVNNQPQHF. CDR3 nucleotide sequence: TGTGCCAGCAAGGCCAGCGTAAACAATCAGCCCCAGCATTTT.

The chain has TRBV5-1 and TRBJ1-5; D ambiguous. Per germline, CDR1 SGHRS and CDR2 YFSETQ. V lost 4 bases, J lost 3 bases, and 11 bases lay in between. This CDR3 has 14 residues. The CDR3, as DNA: TGCGCCAGCAGCCCGGACGGTTTCAATCAGCCCCAGCATTTT. Translation gives CASSPDGFNQPQHF.

This clone was recorded once. The chain joins TRBV19 to TRBJ2-1; 9 bases line up with TRBD2. The CDR3 totals 15 residues. J lost 7 bases, V lost 5 bases, and 9 bases had no gene match. Germline V CDR1 and CDR2: LNHDA, SQIVND (reference sequence). This CDR3 reads CASSPSAGGWNEQFF. The CDR3, as DNA: TGTGCCAGTAGTCCCTCAGCGGGAGGCTGGAATGAGCAGTTCTTC.

The rearrangement uses TRBV15 and TRBJ1-2, with D tentatively TRBD1 (6 bases). The germline CDR1 and CDR2 sequences are LNHNV and YYDKDF (reference sequence). The CDR3 is 15 residues long. V shed 0 bases and J shed 4 bases, with 12 bases lying between them. CDR3 amino acids: CATSRDLPGVYGYTF. DNA of the CDR3: TGTGCCACCAGCAGAGACCTTCCAGGGGTCTATGGCTACACCTTC.

Worth noting for this clone: Other DNA sequences within the sample encode an identical CDR3. This chain joins TRBV7-2 and TRBJ2-7; 8 nucleotides align to TRBD1. CDR1 is SGHTA, CDR2 FQGNSA, per germline. After removal of 0 bases from V and 2 bases from J, the junction contained 3 bases not matched to a gene. This CDR3 region has 15 residues. Written as DNA, the CDR3 is TGTGCCAGCAGCTTAGCAGGACAGGGCACCTACGAGCAGTACTTC. It translates to CASSLAGQGTYEQYF.

Concerning this clone itself: The same CDR3 also results from other DNA sequences found in this sample. The V and J genes are TRBV6-5 and TRBJ1-6; no reliable D call. The V gene lost 0 bases and the J gene lost 13 bases, with 7 bases spanning the gap. This CDR3 has 12 residues. Germline V gene data show CDR1 as MNHEY and CDR2 as SVGAGI. The CDR3 DNA sequence: TGTGCCAGCAGTTACTCTACGGGTCCCCTCCACTTT. This gives the protein CASSYSTGPLHF.

The rearrangement links TRBV28 to TRBJ1-1; 8 bases fit TRBD1. CDR1 and CDR2 (germline): MDHEN, SYDVKM. The ends lost 6 bases at V and 4 bases at J; junction bases unmatched: 10. The CDR3 contains 15 residues. CDR3 nucleotides: TGTGCCAGCAGGAGCGGGAGCACAGGGGGCACTGAAGCTTTCTTT. Amino acids: CASRSGSTGGTEAFF.

The genes are TRBV7-9 and TRBJ2-5, with 10 positions matching TRBD1. V lost 5 bases to trimming and J lost 3 bases; unmatched junction nucleotides: 3. The CDR3 is 14 residues long. Germline V CDR1 and CDR2: SEHNR, FQNEAQ (reference sequence). In DNA form, the CDR3 reads TGTGCCAGCAGCCCAGGGACAGGGGAAGAGACCCAGTACTTC. Translation gives CASSPGTGEETQYF.

The chain carries TRBV30 and TRBJ2-3; unclear D gene. This CDR3 contains 16 residues. Germline-derived CDR1 and CDR2 are GTSNPN and SVGIG (reference sequence). Trimming removed 0 bases from V and 3 bases from J, with 16 bases in between. The CDR3 reads CAWSVLRLGKTDTQYF. CDR3 nucleotides: TGTGCCTGGAGTGTACTAAGATTGGGAAAGACAGATACGCAGTATTTT.

The chain uses TRBV30 and TRBJ2-3; D is uncertain. The CDR3 consists of 14 residues. Germline V gene sequence: CDR1 GTSNPN, CDR2 SVGIG (reference sequence). Trimming removed 4 bases at V and 2 bases at J, with 13 bases between. The CDR3, as DNA: TGTGCCTGGAATACGGAACCCTTCACAGATACGCAGTATTTT. Its protein product is CAWNTEPFTDTQYF.

This chain connects TRBV18 to TRBJ2-5, with unresolved D. The V end lost 6 bases, the J end lost 4 bases, and 12 bases lay between the germline ends. Per germline, CDR1 KGHSH and CDR2 LQKENI. The CDR3 has 13 residues. CDR3 nucleotide sequence: TGTGCCAGCTCTCCGATATGGGGAGAGACCCAGTACTTC. It translates to CASSPIWGETQYF.

The chain links TRBV10-3 to TRBJ2-7; 8 bases are a match to TRBD2. The V gene end was trimmed by 4 bases and the J gene end by 0 bases; junction bases not matched to a gene: 5. CDR1 and CDR2 from the germline V gene are ENHRY and SYGVKD. The CDR3 runs 15 residues. The CDR3 DNA reads as TGTGCCATCAGTGCGGGGGGACTAGACTCCTACGAGCAGTACTTC. It translates to CAISAGGLDSYEQYF.

J is TRBJ1-2 and V is TRBV11-2, with TRBD1 matching over 7 bases. From germline, CDR1 is SGHAT and CDR2 FQNNGV. J was trimmed by 7 bases and V by 1 base; bases with no gene match: 9. The CDR3 is 15 residues long. CDR3 DNA sequence: TGTGCCAGCAGCTTAGCGATCAAGGGGGCGGGTGGCTACACCTTC. Protein product: CASSLAIKGAGGYTF.

The chain joins TRBV7-2 to TRBJ2-3; TRBD1 matches at 8 bases. Germline CDR1 and CDR2: SGHTA and FQGNSA. V was clipped by 5 bases and J by 5 bases; unmatched bases: 9. The length of the CDR3 is 15 residues. This chain's CDR3 is CASSPRTGLKDTQYF. The CDR3, as DNA: TGTGCCAGCAGCCCACGGACAGGGTTGAAAGATACGCAGTATTTT.

The genes are TRBV6-5 and TRBJ1-1; D uncertain. Per the germline V gene, CDR1 is MNHEY and CDR2 is SVGAGI. CDR3 length equals 14 residues. The V gene lost 9 bases and the J gene lost 6 bases, with 20 bases spanning the gap. CDR3 coding DNA: TGTGCCAGTACTTCTTTGACACTCGGGGCTGAAGCTTTCTTT. Amino acids: CASTSLTLGAEAFF.

The CDR3 loop is CASSFRPGPYEQYF. The DNA for the CDR3 is TGTGCCAGCAGCTTCCGACCCGGGCCCTACGAGCAGTACTTC. This rearrangement joins TRBV9 to TRBJ2-7; D is unresolved. Trimming shortened V by 4 bases and J by 2 bases, and 13 bases separated the two germline ends. CDR3 length: 14 residues. Looked up from germline, CDR1 is SGDLS and CDR2 is YYNGEE.

This sequence joins TRBV5-1 and TRBJ2-7; D possibly corresponds to TRBD1 (6 bases). The CDR3 is made up of 13 amino acids. V dropped 4 bases and J dropped 3 bases, with 11 bases sitting between them. Germline V gives CDR1 SGHRS, CDR2 YFSETQ. CDR3 nucleotide sequence: TGCGCCAGCAGCCGGGACACCCACTACGAGCAGTACTTC. It translates to CASSRDTHYEQYF.

The chain combines TRBV28 with TRBJ2-3; 12 bases are shared with TRBD2. Germline V gene lookup returns CDR1 MDHEN and CDR2 SYDVKM. The CDR3 runs 16 residues. The J segment lost 4 bases and the V segment lost 8 bases, leaving 10 bases of the junction unmatched. CDR3 bases: TGTGCCAGCTCCCTGACTAGCGGGAGCGGGGCAGATACGCAGTATTTT. Its protein is CASSLTSGSGADTQYF.

This chain links TRBV9 with TRBJ2-1, with 10 bases aligning to TRBD2. CDR1 and CDR2 from the germline V gene are SGDLS and YYNGEE. CDR3 length: 17 amino acids. J was trimmed by 7 bases and V by 4 bases; bases with no gene match: 14. The CDR3 loop is CASSPRLAGSLGNEQFF. DNA of the CDR3: TGTGCCAGCAGCCCTCGACTAGCGGGCTCCCTCGGGAATGAGCAGTTCTTC.

A word on this clone: The germline gene is not matched at one end of the junction; a read error may be the cause. The chain employs TRBV19 and TRBJ1-5; 9 bases fit TRBD1. This CDR3 has 15 amino acids. The germline CDR1 and CDR2 sequences are LNHDA and SQIVND (reference sequence). CDR3 region: CASSTVGQGNRPQHF. In nucleotides, the CDR3 is TGTGCCAGTAGTACCGTCGGACAGGGGAATCGGCCCCAGCATTTT. Full variable domain (remainder filled in from reference TRBV19 and TRBJ1-5): DGGITQSPKYLFRKEGQNVTLSCEQNLNHDAMYWYRQDPGQGLRLIYYSQIVNDFQKGDIAEGYSVSREKKESFPLTVTSAQKNPTAFYLCASSTVGQGNRPQHFGDGTRLSIL.

Remarks on this clone: Additional DNA sequences in this sample encode the identical CDR3. The rearrangement uses TRBV11-2 and TRBJ1-5; D is undetermined. Per the germline V gene, CDR1 is SGHAT and CDR2 is FQNNGV. Trimming cost V 4 bases and J 4 bases, with 8 bases left between them. This CDR3 comprises 13 residues. CDR3 sequence (DNA): TGTGCCAGCAGCTGGACGGGGAATCAGCCCCAGCATTTT. Translated: CASSWTGNQPQHF. Supplemented by reference TRBV11-2 and TRBJ1-5, the full variable domain reads EAGVAQSPRYKIIEKRQSVAFWCNPISGHATLYWYQQILGQGPKLLIQFQNNGVVDDSQLPKDRFSAERLKGVDSTLKIQPAKLEDSAVYLCASSWTGNQPQHFGDGTRLSIL.

This clone was seen just once. The chain joins TRBV30 to TRBJ1-3, with a possible D match to TRBD1 (6 bases). The CDR3 contains 16 residues. V dropped 5 bases and J dropped 1 base, with 18 bases sitting between them. Germline V lookup: CDR1 GTSNPN, CDR2 SVGIG (reference sequence). The CDR3 loop is CAWRQVPGGSGNTIYF. The DNA of the CDR3 is TGTGCCTGGCGACAGGTTCCGGGTGGGTCTGGAAACACCATATATTTT. Looking up the rest from reference TRBV30 and TRBJ1-3 gives the full variable domain: SQTIHQWPATLVQPVGSPLSLECTVEGTSNPNLYWYRQAAGRGLQLLFYSVGIGQISSEVPQNLSASRPQDRQFILSSKKLLLSDSGFYLCAWRQVPGGSGNTIYFGEGSWLTVV.

Worth noting for this clone: Other nucleotide sequences in the sample specify the same CDR3. The rearrangement links TRBV11-2 to TRBJ2-5, with 8 bases fitting TRBD1. The CDR3 covers 15 residues. V was pared by 3 bases and J by 1 base, with 4 bases of the junction left unmatched. Germline V gene sequence: CDR1 SGHAT, CDR2 FQNNGV. The CDR3 DNA reads as TGTGCCAGCAGCTTGGACGGACAGGGCCAAGAGACCCAGTACTTC. Its translation: CASSLDGQGQETQYF. The full variable domain, rest sourced from reference TRBV11-2 and TRBJ2-5, is EAGVAQSPRYKIIEKRQSVAFWCNPISGHATLYWYQQILGQGPKLLIQFQNNGVVDDSQLPKDRFSAERLKGVDSTLKIQPAKLEDSAVYLCASSLDGQGQETQYFGPGTRLLVL.

This clone turned up a few times. The chain combines TRBV18 with TRBJ1-1, with 9 positions matching TRBD1. V gave up 4 bases and J gave up 4 bases; unmatched junction bases: 4. In germline, CDR1 is KGHSH, CDR2 LQKENI. The CDR3 totals 14 residues. This CDR3 reads CASSLQGASTEAFF. The CDR3 DNA reads TGTGCCAGCTCACTACAGGGGGCGAGCACTGAAGCTTTCTTT.

The chain joins TRBV25-1 to TRBJ1-4; D is undetermined. V lost 3 bases to trimming and J lost 8 bases, with 16 bases between them. CDR1 and CDR2 from the germline V gene are MGHDK and SYGVNS. CDR3 length: 15 amino acids. As DNA, the CDR3 is TGTGCCAGCAGTGATTTGACACCCTCGTCGGAAAAACTGTTTTTT. Its protein is CASSDLTPSSEKLFF.